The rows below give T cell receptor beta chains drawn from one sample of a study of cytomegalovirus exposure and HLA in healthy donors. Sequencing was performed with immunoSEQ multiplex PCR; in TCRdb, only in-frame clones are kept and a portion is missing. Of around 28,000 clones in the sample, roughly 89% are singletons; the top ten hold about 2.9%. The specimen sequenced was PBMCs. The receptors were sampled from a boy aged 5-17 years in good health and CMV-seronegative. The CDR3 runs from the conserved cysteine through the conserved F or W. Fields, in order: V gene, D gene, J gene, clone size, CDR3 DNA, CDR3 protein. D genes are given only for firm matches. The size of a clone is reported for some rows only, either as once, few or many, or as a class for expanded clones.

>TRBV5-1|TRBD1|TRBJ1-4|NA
TGCGCCAGCAGCTTGACAGTAGGGGGCGATGAAAAACTGTTTTTT
CASSLTVGGDEKLFF
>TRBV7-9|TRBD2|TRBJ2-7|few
TGTGCCAGCAGCTATAAGCGGGGGCACTCCTACGAGCAGTACTTC
CASSYKRGHSYEQYF
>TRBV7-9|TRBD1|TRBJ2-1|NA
TGTGCCAGCAGCTTAGGACAGGGGGTCAGGGGGTACAATGAGCAGTTCTTC
CASSLGQGVRGYNEQFF
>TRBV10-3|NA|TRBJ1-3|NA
TGTGCCATCAGTGAGCGTGGAGCGAGCTCTGGAAACACCATATATTTT
CAISERGASSGNTIYF
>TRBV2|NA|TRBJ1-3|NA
TGTGCCAGCAGACAGGGCACTGGAAACACCATATATTTT
CASRQGTGNTIYF
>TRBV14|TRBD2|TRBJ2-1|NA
TGTGCCAGCAGCCAAGGCGGGGGGACTATCTACAATGAGCAGTTCTTC
CASSQGGGTIYNEQFF
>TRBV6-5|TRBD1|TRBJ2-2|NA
TGTGCCAGCAGTTACTCGAATTACAGGGGCTCCGGGGAGCTGTTTTTT
CASSYSNYRGSGELFF
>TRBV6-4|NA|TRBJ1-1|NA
TGTGCCAGCAGTGAATCAGGAAACACTGAAGCTTTCTTT
CASSESGNTEAFF
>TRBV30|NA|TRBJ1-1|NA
TGTGCCTGGAGTGTGTCAGAGAACACTGAAGCTTTCTTT
CAWSVSENTEAFF
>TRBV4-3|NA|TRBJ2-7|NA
TGCGCCAGCAGCCAAGATGGAAGCGGAAGCTCCTACGAGCAGTACTTC
CASSQDGSGSSYEQYF
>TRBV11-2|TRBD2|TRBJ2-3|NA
TGTGCCAGCAGCTTAGGACTCCAGTGGGGGGGAAGCACAGATACGCAGTATTTT
CASSLGLQWGGSTDTQYF
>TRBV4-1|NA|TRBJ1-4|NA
TGCGCCAGCAGCCAAGCTGAAGCCTCTAATGAAAAACTGTTTTTT
CASSQAEASNEKLFF
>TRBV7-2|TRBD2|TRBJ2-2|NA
TGTGCCAGCACCCCGAGGACTAGCGGGGGGCTGAACACCGGGGAGCTGTTTTTT
CASTPRTSGGLNTGELFF
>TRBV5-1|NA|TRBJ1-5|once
TGCGCCAGCAGCTCAACAGGGTTGAATCAGCCCCAGCATTTT
CASSSTGLNQPQHF
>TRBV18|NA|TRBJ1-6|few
TGTGCCAGCTCACCACAGGGCTCGGGGTCACCCCTCCACTTT
CASSPQGSGSPLHF
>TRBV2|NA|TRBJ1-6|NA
TGTGCCAGCAGTGGCGGGATGTATAATTCACCCCTCCATTTT
CASSGGMYNSPLHF
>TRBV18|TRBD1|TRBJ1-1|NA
TGTGCCAGCTCACCAACAGGGGACACTGAAGCTTTCTTT
CASSPTGDTEAFF
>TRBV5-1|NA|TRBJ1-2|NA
TGCGCCAGCAGCTTGGAGGCAGGGAATTTGGAGGGCTACACCTTC
CASSLEAGNLEGYTF
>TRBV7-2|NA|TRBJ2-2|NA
TGTGCCAGCAGCTTAGCCGGCACCGGGGAGCTGTTTTTT
CASSLAGTGELFF
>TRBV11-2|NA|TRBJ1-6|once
TGTGCCAGCAGCTTAGATCTACGCCCCAATTCACCCCTCCACTTT
CASSLDLRPNSPLHF
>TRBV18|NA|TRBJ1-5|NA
TGTGCCAGCTCACAAGGAGGAGGTAATCAGCCCCAGCATTTT
CASSQGGGNQPQHF
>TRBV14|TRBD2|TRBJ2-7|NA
TGTGCCAGCAGCAGTAGACCGGGGGGAAAAACCTACGAGCAGTACTTC
CASSSRPGGKTYEQYF
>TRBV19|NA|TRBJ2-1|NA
TGTGCCAGTATGCCCCAGGACACGGCTAGAAGCTCCTACAATGAGCAGTTCTTC
CASMPQDTARSSYNEQFF
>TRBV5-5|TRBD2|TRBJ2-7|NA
TGTGCCAGCAGCCCTGGGACTACCAAAGCTCGCGAGCAGTACTTC
CASSPGTTKAREQYF
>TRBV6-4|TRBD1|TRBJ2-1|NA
TGTGCCAGCAGTGACACGGACAGGGACTACAATGAGCAGTTCTTC
CASSDTDRDYNEQFF
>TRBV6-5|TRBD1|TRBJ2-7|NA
TGTGCCAGCAGTTGGGACAGGGGTGGCTACGAGCAGTACTTC
CASSWDRGGYEQYF
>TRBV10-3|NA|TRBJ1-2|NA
TGTGCCATCAGAGGAACAGGGCAACCTAACTATGGCTACACCTTC
CAIRGTGQPNYGYTF
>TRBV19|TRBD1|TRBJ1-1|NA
TGTGCCAGTAGTCTCGGACAGGGGAACACTGAAGCTTTCTTT
CASSLGQGNTEAFF
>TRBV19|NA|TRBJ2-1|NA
TGTGCCAGTAGTATAGTAGTAGAGGATGAGCAGTTCTTC
CASSIVVEDEQFF
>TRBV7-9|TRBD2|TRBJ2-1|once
TGTGCCAGCAGCTCTCCTGGAGCGGGGGGCTTCTCCTACAATGAGCAGTTCTTC
CASSSPGAGGFSYNEQFF
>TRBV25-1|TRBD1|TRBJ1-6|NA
TGTGCCAGCAGTGGACCCGGGACAGGAAATTCACCCCTCCACTTT
CASSGPGTGNSPLHF
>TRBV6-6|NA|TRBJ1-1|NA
TGTGCCAGCAGTTACTCGCCAGGGCAGAACACTGAAGCTTTCTTT
CASSYSPGQNTEAFF
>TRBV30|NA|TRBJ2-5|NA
TGTGCCTGGATGGGGGGGCTTAAGGGTCAAGAGACCCAGTACTTC
CAWMGGLKGQETQYF
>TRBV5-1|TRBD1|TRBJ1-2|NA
TGCGCCAGCAGCTTGGGACAGGGTTTCTCTAACTATGGCTACACCTTC
CASSLGQGFSNYGYTF
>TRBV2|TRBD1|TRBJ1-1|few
TGTGCCAGCAACCTGGACAGGGGGCGTTTAAACACTGAAGCTTTCTTT
CASNLDRGRLNTEAFF
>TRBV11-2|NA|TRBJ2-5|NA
TGTGCCAGCAGCCTAGACACGGTACTAAGGGAGACCCAGTACTTC
CASSLDTVLRETQYF